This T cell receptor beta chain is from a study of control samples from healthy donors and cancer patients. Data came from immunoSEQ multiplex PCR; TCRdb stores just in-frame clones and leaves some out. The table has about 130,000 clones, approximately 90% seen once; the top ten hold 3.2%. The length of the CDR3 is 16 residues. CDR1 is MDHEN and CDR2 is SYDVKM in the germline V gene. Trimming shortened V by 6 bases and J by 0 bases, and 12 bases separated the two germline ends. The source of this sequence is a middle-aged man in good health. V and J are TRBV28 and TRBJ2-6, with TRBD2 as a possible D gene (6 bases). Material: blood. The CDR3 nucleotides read TGTGCCAGCAGCCCCGGGGGAAGCTCTGGGGCCAACGTCCTGACTTTC. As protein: CASSPGGSSGANVLTF.